One sample yielded the 32 T cell receptor beta chains listed below, sequenced in a study of molecular identifiers for immune sequencing clone quantification. TCRdb re-called the PCR reads with MiXCR, one entry per CDR3 protein. This table holds a few hundred thousand distinct CDR3 sequences, 20% to 25% found once. Material for sequencing was naive CD8+ T cells from blood, with Jurkat cell RNA spiked in. The subset here: FACS-sorted CD8+CD4-CCR7+CD45RA+ naive T cells. The source of these receptors is a human donor in good health. Some libraries in this study had Jurkat cell RNA spiked in.

As for this clonotype: This may be a read error: a much more frequent sequence differs by one nucleotide. The J gene is TRBJ1-1, the V gene TRBV7-9; the D is unclear. Germline assignment: CDR1 SEHNR and CDR2 FQNEAQ (reference sequence). The CDR3 runs to 13 residues. V was clipped by 5 bases and J by 10 bases, with 17 bases between them. CDR3 coding DNA: TGTGCCAGCAGCACCCCAGGCGGGCCTGGAGCTTTCTTT. Residues: CASSTPGGPGAFF.

This clonotype was observed a few times. The V call is TRBV20-1, the J call TRBJ2-1, with 9 positions matching TRBD1. CDR1 DFQATT and CDR2 SNEGSKA come from the germline V gene (reference sequence). The V and J ends lost 5 bases and 7 bases, in that order; junction bases with no gene match: 0. CDR3 length equals 11 residues. DNA for the CDR3: TGCAGTGCTGGACAGGGGAATGAGCAGTTCTTC. This gives the protein CSAGQGNEQFF.

This chain joins TRBV15 and TRBJ1-5; tentatively, D is TRBD1 (6 bases). The CDR3 has 15 residues. Germline-derived CDR1 and CDR2 are LNHNV and YYDKDF (reference sequence). The V gene lost 5 bases and the J gene lost 5 bases, with 16 bases spanning the gap. The CDR3 region is CATSGGQSNDQPQHF. In nucleotides, the CDR3 is TGTGCCACCAGCGGAGGACAGTCTAACGATCAGCCCCAGCATTTT.

This clonotype was seen at least ten times. The chain uses TRBV27 and TRBJ2-3, with 11 positions matching TRBD2. With V trimmed by 7 bases and J by 7 bases, 10 bases remained unmatched. The CDR3 totals 15 residues. Germline V CDR1 and CDR2: MNHEY, SMNVEV (reference sequence). CDR3 residues: CASIQSTSGVYTQYF. CDR3 bases: TGTGCCAGCATCCAATCGACTAGCGGGGTGTATACGCAGTATTTT.

Many counts were recorded for this clonotype. This CDR3 is CASSEGGETEAFF. The DNA of the CDR3 is TGTGCCAGCAGTGAAGGAGGGGAAACTGAAGCTTTCTTT. The chain has TRBV25-1 and TRBJ1-1; a weak D match, TRBD1 (5 bases). Trimming removed 2 bases at V and 5 bases at J, with 9 bases between. The CDR3 extends over 13 amino acids. The V gene's germline CDR1 is MGHDK and CDR2 SYGVNS.

Concerning this clonotype itself: A much bigger clone sits one base away, suggesting this may be a read error. This rearrangement joins TRBV28 to TRBJ2-7; weak D call: TRBD2 (5 bases). V shed 10 bases and J shed 1 base, with 20 bases lying between them. This CDR3 has 15 amino acids. The germline V gene encodes CDR1 MDHEN and CDR2 SYDVKM. The CDR3 here is CATALYERSSYEQYF. CDR3 bases: TGTGCCACCGCTTTATACGAGCGGAGTTCCTACGAGCAGTACTTC.

This chain connects TRBV9 to TRBJ2-1, with D maybe TRBD2 (6 bases). V was clipped by 4 bases and J by 3 bases, with 14 bases between them. The CDR3 consists of 15 residues. Per germline, CDR1 SGDLS and CDR2 YYNGEE. This chain's CDR3 is CASSPNRLDYNEQFF. In nucleotides, the CDR3 is TGTGCCAGCAGCCCCAACCGACTAGACTACAATGAGCAGTTCTTC.

This clonotype was detected ten times or more. This sequence joins TRBV5-1 and TRBJ2-3; 9 bases match TRBD1. The CDR3 is made up of 15 amino acids. In germline, CDR1 is SGHRS, CDR2 YFSETQ. V shed 2 bases, J shed 4 bases, and the junction held 5 bases outside the gene matches. The CDR3 loop is CASSFTGGTADTQYF. The CDR3 nucleotides read TGCGCCAGCAGCTTTACAGGGGGCACCGCAGATACGCAGTATTTT.

This clonotype was found many times. The DNA for the CDR3 is TGTGCCAGCAGCGTAGCTGGCACAGGGCAGGATACGCAGTATTTT. Amino acids: CASSVAGTGQDTQYF. This chain connects TRBV9 to TRBJ2-3; D may be TRBD1 (6 bases). Deletions cut 0 bases from V and 6 bases from J, with 14 bases between. This CDR3 contains 15 residues. CDR1 is SGDLS and CDR2 is YYNGEE in the germline V gene.

A few counts support this clonotype. V gene TRBV6-2 or TRBV6-3 combines with J gene TRBJ2-7, with 12 bases lining up with TRBD2. Germline lookup yields CDR1 MNHEY and CDR2 SVGEGT. This CDR3 has 18 amino acids. Unmatched junction bases numbered 18, after V lost 5 bases and J lost 7 bases. DNA of the CDR3: TGTGCCAGCAGTCCCTCCCCACCACGACTAGCGGGGGCGAATGAGCAGTACTTC. Its protein product is CASSPSPPRLAGANEQYF.

Notes on this clonotype: Being one base from a much bigger clone, this may be a read error. The V gene is TRBV2, the J gene TRBJ1-1; unclear D gene. Trimming took 6 bases from V and 7 from J, leaving 15 bases between them. Germline CDR1 and CDR2: SNHLY and FYNNEI. The CDR3 totals 13 residues. The CDR3 bases are TGTGCCAGCAGCCCTTGGTTCCTCAGTGAAGCTTTCTTT. This sequence encodes CASSPWFLSEAFF.

About this clonotype: Being one base from a much bigger clone, this may be a read error. The CDR3 spells CASSLVGSGPEAFF. CDR3 DNA sequence: TGTGCCAGCAGCTTAGTAGGGTCGGGCCCTGAAGCTTTCTTT. This chain uses TRBV13 with TRBJ1-1; D is ambiguous. The germline V and J ends were trimmed by 1 base and 6 bases, with 12 bases remaining between them. The length of the CDR3 is 14 residues. Germline V gene sequence: CDR1 PRHDT, CDR2 FYEKMQ (reference sequence).

This clonotype showed up many times. The chain employs TRBV20-1 and TRBJ2-7; 7 bases are shared with TRBD1. This CDR3 region has 14 residues. The V and J ends lost 4 bases and 0 bases, in that order; junction bases with no gene match: 6. The germline CDR1 and CDR2 sequences are DFQATT and SNEGSKA (reference sequence). The CDR3 protein is CSATRDSSSYEQYF. The CDR3 coding sequence is TGCAGTGCTACCCGGGACAGTAGCTCCTACGAGCAGTACTTC.

This clonotype was picked up one time. With a much larger clone just one base away, this may be a read error. The chain links TRBV12-5 to TRBJ2-3; a weak D match, TRBD1 (6 bases). Germline V CDR1 and CDR2: LGHNT, FRNRAP. The CDR3 contains 18 residues. CDR3 nucleotide sequence: TGTGCTAGTGGTTTGCCGCATATGGGGACACCCCTCACAGATACGCGGTATTTT. This encodes CASGLPHMGTPLTDTRYF. Supplemented by reference TRBV12-5 and TRBJ2-3, the full variable domain reads DARVTQTPRHKVTEMGQEVTMRCQPILGHNTVFWYRQTMMQGLELLAYFRNRAPLDDSGMPKDRFSAEMPDATLATLKIQPSEPRDSAVYFCASGLPHMGTPLTDTRYFGPGTRLTVL.

This chain joins TRBV4-3 and TRBJ2-1; maybe TRBD2 (5 bases). V was clipped by 4 bases and J by 0 bases, with 19 bases between them. Per the germline V gene, CDR1 is LGHNA and CDR2 is YSLEER. The CDR3 is 18 residues long. CDR3 residues: CASSPPKGLGSSYNEQFF. Written as DNA, the CDR3 is TGCGCCAGCAGCCCACCAAAAGGACTGGGGAGCTCCTACAATGAGCAGTTCTTC.

J is TRBJ1-2 and V is TRBV27; 11 bases are shared with TRBD1. V dropped 4 bases and J dropped 3; count of bases not matched to a gene: 7. The germline V gene has CDR1 MNHEY and CDR2 SMNVEV (reference sequence). This CDR3 has 16 residues. The chain's CDR3 is CASSSDGTGGYYGYTF. The CDR3 region has the DNA TGTGCCAGCAGTTCGGACGGGACAGGGGGTTACTATGGCTACACCTTC.

This clonotype was detected ten times or more. J is TRBJ1-1 and V is TRBV5-6; D gene uncertain. V dropped 1 base and J dropped 9 bases, with 7 bases sitting between them. This CDR3 has 11 amino acids. Looked up from germline, CDR1 is SGHDT and CDR2 is YYEEEE. The CDR3 DNA reads as TGTGCCAGCAGCTTGAGCGGCCAAGCTTTCTTT. Protein product: CASSLSGQAFF.

Comment on this clonotype: At one of its ends the junction is not consistent with the germline gene, which may arise from a read error. The rearrangement joins TRBV4-1 to TRBJ1-5; D possibly corresponds to TRBD1 (5 bases). The CDR3 has 15 amino acids. The V gene's germline CDR1 is MGHRA and CDR2 YSYEKL. This CDR3 reads CASSQMGGGDQPQHF. The CDR3 region has the DNA TGCGCCAGCAGCCAGATGGGGGGAGGGGATCAGCCTCAGCATTTT.

This clonotype has only a few counts. This chain links TRBV14 with TRBJ2-7; 9 bases agree with TRBD2. V shed 3 bases and J 0 bases; nucleotides not matched to a gene: 12. In germline, CDR1 is SGHDN, CDR2 FVKESK. The CDR3 consists of 18 residues. CDR3 in amino acids: CASSHFPPGLAVSYEQYF. CDR3 sequence (DNA): TGTGCCAGCAGCCACTTCCCTCCGGGACTAGCTGTCTCCTACGAGCAGTACTTC.

This clonotype was detected many times. The V call is TRBV4-1, the J call TRBJ2-7; 8 nucleotides align to TRBD1. This CDR3 is built from 14 residues. Looked up from germline, CDR1 is MGHRA and CDR2 is YSYEKL. Trimming took 5 bases from V and 2 from J; bases not matched to a gene: 5. The CDR3 here is CASSSRDRTYEQYF. As DNA, the CDR3 is TGCGCCAGCAGCAGCCGGGACAGGACCTACGAGCAGTACTTC.

The V call is TRBV30, the J call TRBJ2-7; no reliable D call. This CDR3 comprises 11 residues. CDR1 and CDR2 (germline): GTSNPN, SVGIG (reference sequence). V was clipped by 8 bases and J by 6 bases, with 14 bases between them. The CDR3 DNA reads as TGTGCCCGGACCATAGACGGCGAGCAGTACTTC. Protein: CARTIDGEQYF.

The chain employs TRBV11-1 and TRBJ2-7; the D gene could be TRBD1 or TRBD2 (5 bases each). The CDR3 is made up of 13 amino acids. The ends were cut back, 8 bases at V and 3 bases at J, with 14 bases in the middle. The germline gives CDR1 SGHAT, CDR2 FQDESV (reference sequence). The DNA of the CDR3 is TGTGCCAGCGGCCACGGGACCTTCTACGAGCAGTACTTC. The encoded protein is CASGHGTFYEQYF.

This clonotype was seen repeatedly, ten times or more. The chain joins TRBV19 to TRBJ2-3, with D possibly called TRBD1 or TRBD2 (5 bases each). The CDR3 runs 17 residues. Germline loops: CDR1 LNHDA, CDR2 SQIVND (reference sequence). Trimming pared 6 bases from V and 0 bases from J, leaving 19 bases between. This CDR3 is CASSPSRGELSTDTQYF. Written as DNA, the CDR3 is TGTGCCAGTAGCCCCTCGAGAGGGGAGCTCAGCACAGATACGCAGTATTTT.

The chain employs TRBV9 and TRBJ1-6; D gene unclear. Per the germline V gene, CDR1 is SGDLS and CDR2 is YYNGEE. V was cut by 6 bases and J by 5 bases, with 9 bases left in between. The CDR3 contains 13 residues. CDR3 nucleotide sequence: TGTGCCAGCAACCCAGGCGATAATTCACCCCTCCACTTT. It codes for CASNPGDNSPLHF.

The V call is TRBV19, the J call TRBJ2-3; D gene ambiguous. Per germline, CDR1 LNHDA and CDR2 SQIVND (reference sequence). The CDR3 is made up of 16 amino acids. Trimming took off 4 bases at V and 1 base at J, with 15 bases between the two ends. For the CDR3, the DNA is TGTGCCAGTAGTAGAGCACTCCTCACGGGCACAGATACGCAGTATTTT. Protein product: CASSRALLTGTDTQYF.

The chain has TRBV12-3 or TRBV12-4 and TRBJ2-7; 7 nucleotides match TRBD1. J lost 3 bases, V lost 5 bases, and 7 bases had no gene match. The CDR3 consists of 14 residues. The CDR3 reads CASSAGQDLYEQYF. In DNA, the CDR3 is TGTGCCAGCAGTGCTGGACAGGACCTCTACGAGCAGTACTTC.

This clonotype was recorded a few times. This chain connects TRBV11-3 to TRBJ2-2; no definite D call. V lost 2 bases, J lost 4 bases, and 20 bases lay in between. In germline, CDR1 is SGHNT, CDR2 YENEEA. This CDR3 region has 18 residues. CDR3 protein: CASSLSPRTRDPTGELFF. DNA of the CDR3: TGTGCCAGCAGCTTATCCCCTCGGACCAGAGATCCCACCGGGGAGCTGTTTTTT.

This clonotype was recorded a few times. V is TRBV20-1 and J is TRBJ2-7, with 14 bases that match TRBD2. Germline V gene data show CDR1 as DFQATT and CDR2 as SNEGSKA (reference sequence). The CDR3 sequence is 17 residues long. V was clipped by 3 bases and J by 6 bases; unmatched bases: 13. The CDR3 loop is CSASKTGPGLAGVEQYF. CDR3 nucleotides: TGCAGTGCTAGTAAGACGGGCCCGGGACTAGCGGGAGTCGAGCAGTACTTC.

A remark on this clonotype: This may stem from a read error, because a much larger clone lies one nucleotide away. The chain uses TRBV20-1 and TRBJ1-4; D is uncertain. Trimming took 0 bases from V and 4 from J, leaving 9 bases between them. The CDR3 extends over 14 amino acids. Germline lookup yields CDR1 DFQATT and CDR2 SNEGSKA (reference sequence). The CDR3 region is CSARDYSLNEKLFF. The CDR3 nucleotides read TGCAGTGCTAGAGATTACAGCCTTAATGAAAAACTGTTTTTT.

This clonotype was seen more than once but under ten times. The chain carries TRBV4-3 and TRBJ1-4; D possibly corresponds to TRBD1 (5 bases). Germline V gene sequence: CDR1 LGHNA, CDR2 YSLEER. Trimming cost V 0 bases and J 11 bases, with 19 bases left between them. The CDR3 contains 16 residues. CDR3 region: CASSQDHRTPKGKLFF. The CDR3 DNA is TGCGCCAGCAGCCAAGACCATAGGACTCCGAAGGGGAAACTGTTTTTT.

The chain is built from TRBV7-9 and TRBJ2-7; no reliable D call. The CDR3 loop spans 13 amino acids. Deletions cut 4 bases from V and 1 base from J, with 8 bases between. Germline V gene data show CDR1 as SEHNR and CDR2 as FQNEAQ (reference sequence). The CDR3 DNA is TGTGCCAGCAGCTCCCCGTTTTCCTACGAGCAGTACTTC. It translates to CASSSPFSYEQYF.

This clonotype was found a few times. The chain is built from TRBV18 and TRBJ2-7; 11 bases map to TRBD1. With V trimmed by 5 bases and J by 4 bases, 7 bases remained unmatched. The CDR3 is made up of 15 amino acids. Per germline, CDR1 KGHSH and CDR2 LQKENI. This CDR3 is CASSTSGTGGYEQYF. CDR3 in DNA: TGTGCCAGCTCAACATCCGGGACAGGGGGTTACGAGCAGTACTTC.